The next 2 T cell receptor beta chains were all read from a single sample in a study of control samples from healthy donors and cancer patients. Produced via immunoSEQ multiplex PCR; TCRdb's table is partial and in-frame only. The table records 100,000 to 150,000 clones, about 88% of them present only once. Material for sequencing was blood. The receptors were gathered from a man in his forties or fifties in good health.

V usage is TRBV5-1 and J usage is TRBJ1-6; TRBD1 is a possible D gene (5 bases). Germline V gives CDR1 SGHRS, CDR2 YFSETQ. This CDR3 is built from 15 residues. Trimming cost V 3 bases and J 10 bases, with 17 bases left between them. The CDR3: CASSWRDPGRSPLHF. Written as DNA, the CDR3 is TGCGCCAGCAGCTGGAGGGACCCGGGGAGGTCACCCCTCCACTTT.

The V gene is TRBV3-1 (or the pseudogene TRBV3-2), the J gene TRBJ1-6; maybe TRBD1 (5 bases). Germline CDR1 and CDR2: LGHDT and YNNKEL (reference sequence). The CDR3 sequence is 14 residues long. V shed 4 bases and J shed 7 bases, with 11 bases lying between them. CDR3 protein: CASSLQGPNSPLHF. In DNA form, the CDR3 reads TGTGCCAGCAGCCTCCAGGGCCCCAATTCACCCCTCCACTTT.